The present entry profiles one T cell receptor beta chain with its context. The antigen it binds to is not known. No base qualities exist here, and no much larger clone lies one base off it. The immunoSEQ multiplex PCR assay was used to generate TCR libraries, with TCR-beta and/or TCR-alpha/delta assays applied to each sample. Amplified TCR libraries were sequenced on the Illumina high-throughput platform. Concerning the study's data processing: Clustering and dimensionality reduction were performed using pairwise TCRdist distances among GMM-specific receptors from ex vivo sorted or in vitro expanded T cells. Each clinical repertoire received a mean NN-distance score, defined as the average TCRdist to the nearest 10% of tetramer-positive reference sequences. To compute GEM TCR motif frequency, the fraction of unique TCRs matching known GEM sequences by V/J usage and CDR3 length was calculated. Linear discriminant analysis with leave-one-out cross-validation, implemented in scikit-learn, was used to classify active tuberculosis. Imported from immuneACCESS, the table was reduced by TCRdb to in-frame sequences with V and J called. These copies leave out some clones; in studies compared against another copy, an unresolved V gene accounts for under half, and the cause of the remainder is not known. V, J and clone size are those of that table, while D and trimming were read from the DNA. The table for this sample lists approximately 49,000 clones; around 96% of them were counted only once. Around 1.4% of the sample comes from the top ten.

The time point label on this specimen signifies: new active TB diagnosis, blood taken before or within 7 days of starting treatment. The active tuberculosis patients were newly diagnosed, HIV-seronegative South African adults aged 18 years or older. Active tuberculosis was confirmed by positive sputum smear microscopy and/or positive M. tuberculosis culture. Unsorted cryopreserved PBMC were immunosequenced, covering on average approximately 98,000 T cells per clinical donor. These data come from a study of T cells in tuberculosis (dated by TCRdb to between 2017 and 2018). Some background on the complete study: In the study, CD1B tetramers and high-throughput TCR immunosequencing were combined to characterize T cells specific for the mycobacterial lipid antigen glucose monomycolate (GMM). A South African clinical cohort compared IGRA-negative adolescents, IGRA-positive adolescents with latent tuberculosis and adults with active tuberculosis, over eight per group. PBMC from active tuberculosis patients were archived either before standard anti-tuberculosis treatment began or within 7 days of its start.

General findings and caveats noted by the study authors: An accuracy of just under 90% (AUROC 0.85 to 0.95) was reached by a classifier using the diverse GMM-specific repertoire, compared with 70% accuracy when GEM motif frequencies were used. Clinical samples were chosen by availability of cryopreserved specimens, and active tuberculosis cases were adults while controls were adolescents. Shorter CDR3-alpha lengths in active tuberculosis patients partly drove the smaller NN-distances, and the TCR-beta difference was not statistically significant. Active tuberculosis TCR-alpha repertoires showed smaller mean NN-distances to GMM-specific TCRs than IGRA-negative controls, suggesting clonal expansion of these TCRs.

This receptor was identified in an adult with tuberculosis. Sequenced here: PBMCs, sampled at tuberculosis diagnosis.

Here is the DNA: TGTGCCAGCAGTGACGACAGGGGCCTCCAGTTAAACACTGAAGCTTTCTTT. It translates as CASSDDRGLQLNTEAFF. The V and J segments used are TRBV28 and TRBJ1-1, with 8 central nucleotides matching TRBD1. V is trimmed back by 5 bases and J by 2 bases, and the junction contains 13 bases that no gene match accounts for. The cysteine opens and the phenylalanine closes a CDR3 of 17 amino acids. The only DNA kept is the CDR3, 51 bases in frame from the first base. From a lookup of the germline V gene, CDR1 and CDR2 are MDHEN and SYDVKM.